This T cell receptor (beta chain) appears in the sequencing data of a study of shared clonotypes between healthy human individuals. Findings and caveats of the study: Expectations were that clonotype sharing among donors would be affected by sequencing depth.

Produced via immunoSEQ multiplex PCR; TCRdb's table is partial and in-frame only. The profile shows about 520,000 clones, almost 80% of them singletons. The CDR3 extends over 17 amino acids. Germline CDR1 is SGHTA and CDR2 is FQGNSA. Trimming took 4 bases from V and 6 from J, leaving 24 bases between them. Notes on this clone: Its antigen remains unidentified.

This clonotype was obtained from a woman aged 40 to 55 in good health. Some clones in this sample may be carry-over from other donors' samples. V usage is TRBV7-2 and J usage is TRBJ1-1, with TRBD1 as a possible D gene (6 bases). Specimen: PBMCs. CDR3 amino acids: CASSSEWGARDLPEAFF. The CDR3 DNA sequence: TGTGCCAGCAGCTCAGAATGGGGGGCCAGGGATTTGCCTGAAGCTTTCTTT.